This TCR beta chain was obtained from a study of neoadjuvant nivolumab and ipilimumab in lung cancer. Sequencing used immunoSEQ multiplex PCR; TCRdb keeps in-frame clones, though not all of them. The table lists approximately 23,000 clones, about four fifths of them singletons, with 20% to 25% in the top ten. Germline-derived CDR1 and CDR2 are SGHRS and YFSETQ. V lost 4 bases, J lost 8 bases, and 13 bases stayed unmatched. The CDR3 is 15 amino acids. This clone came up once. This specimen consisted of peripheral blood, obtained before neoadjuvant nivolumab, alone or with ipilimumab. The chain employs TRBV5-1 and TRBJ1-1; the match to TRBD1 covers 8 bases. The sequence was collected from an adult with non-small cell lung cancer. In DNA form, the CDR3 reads TGCGCCAGCAGCGACCGGGACAGGTCGAGTTCGGAAGCTTTCTTT. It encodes CASSDRDRSSSEAFF.